This passage covers 23 T cell receptor beta chains from one sample sequenced in a study of PD-L1 blockade in urothelial cancer. Libraries were prepared by immunoSEQ multiplex PCR; TCRdb keeps only in-frame clonotypes and omits some of them. The repertoire holds roughly 53,000 clones, roughly 89% seen once, with around 15% in the top ten. Time point indicated: pretreatment peripheral blood. Source: PBMCs, taken around atezolizumab (anti-PD-L1) treatment. The receptors derive from a woman aged 60 to 75 with urothelial cancer.

The chain has TRBV6-4 and TRBJ1-4; D is unclear. CDR3 length: 12 residues. V was shortened by 8 bases and J by 10 bases, with 14 bases between the two germline ends. Germline V gene lookup returns CDR1 MRHNA and CDR2 SNTAGT. The CDR3 coding sequence is TGTGCCAGCTCAGACGGGGTAGGAAAACTGTTTTTT. It specifies CASSDGVGKLFF.

The chain uses TRBV7-3 and TRBJ2-7; possible D gene TRBD1, 6 bases. CDR1 and CDR2 from the germline V gene are SGHTA and FQGTGA. The CDR3 is made up of 13 amino acids. Trimming left V 5 bases short and J 5 bases short, with 13 bases between. CDR3 sequence: CASSQGIGNEQYF. CDR3 DNA sequence: TGTGCCAGCAGCCAGGGGATAGGCAACGAGCAGTACTTC.

The CDR3 is CASGGQRRFYGYTF. CDR3 DNA: TGTGCCAGCGGGGGACAGCGACGTTTCTATGGCTACACCTTC. V is TRBV2 and J is TRBJ1-2; 7 bases fit TRBD1. The CDR3 covers 14 residues. Germline V gene data show CDR1 as SNHLY and CDR2 as FYNNEI. Unmatched junction bases numbered 10, after V lost 8 bases and J lost 4 bases.

The chain carries TRBV21-1 and TRBJ1-5. TRBV21-1 is classified as a pseudogene. This CDR3 spans 13 amino acids. The CDR3 loop reads CATRGKGDQPQHF. The DNA for the CDR3 is TGTGCCACCCGGGGTAAGGGCGATCAGCCCCAGCATTTT.

The rearrangement links TRBV25-1 to TRBJ2-1; perhaps TRBD1 as D (6 bases). From germline, CDR1 is MGHDK and CDR2 SYGVNS. The V end was cut by 5 bases, the J end by 9 bases, with 23 bases between. The CDR3 runs 16 residues. The CDR3: CASSIPGVSTPGEQFF. Written as DNA, the CDR3 is TGTGCCAGCAGTATCCCAGGGGTATCGACCCCAGGTGAGCAGTTCTTC.

This rearrangement joins TRBV18 to TRBJ1-1, with 7 bases lining up with TRBD1. Germline-derived CDR1 and CDR2 are KGHSH and LQKENI. The CDR3 loop spans 13 amino acids. The V and J ends lost 1 base and 5 bases, in that order; junction bases with no gene match: 1. CDR3 amino acids: CASSPQQGTEAFF. DNA for the CDR3: TGTGCCAGCTCACCACAACAGGGGACTGAAGCTTTCTTT.

The V gene is TRBV12-5, the J gene TRBJ2-3; 7 bases agree with TRBD1. The CDR3 is 15 amino acids. Germline V gene data show CDR1 as LGHNT and CDR2 as FRNRAP. V shed 2 bases and J 0 bases; nucleotides not matched to a gene: 2. CDR3 amino acids: CASGLRDSSTDTQYF. The CDR3 DNA follows: TGTGCTAGTGGTTTGAGGGACAGTAGCACAGATACGCAGTATTTT.

The V call is TRBV19, the J call TRBJ2-5; 8 positions agree with TRBD1. Germline V gene lookup returns CDR1 LNHDA and CDR2 SQIVND (reference sequence). J gave up 3 bases and V 8 bases, and 5 bases lay outside the gene matches. The CDR3 is made up of 13 amino acids. CDR3 nucleotides: TGTGCCAGTCAACCGACAGGGGAAGAGACCCAGTACTTC. Translating it yields CASQPTGEETQYF.

This clone was recorded a few times. The V and J genes are TRBV11-2 and TRBJ1-1; 7 nucleotides align to TRBD1. Trimming at V came to 5 bases and at J to 1 base, leaving 7 bases not matched to a gene. This CDR3 comprises 15 residues. Germline values: CDR1 SGHAT, CDR2 FQNNGV. The CDR3 is CASSVTDRKNTEAFF. CDR3 sequence (DNA): TGTGCCAGCAGCGTTACGGACAGGAAGAACACTGAAGCTTTCTTT.

The chain is built from TRBV6-5 and TRBJ2-5, with 7 bases fitting TRBD2. CDR1 and CDR2 (germline): MNHEY, SVGAGI. V shed 2 bases, J shed 5 bases, and the junction held 8 bases outside the gene matches. The CDR3 contains 15 residues. The CDR3 region is CASSYRAGVRETQYF. In nucleotides, the CDR3 is TGTGCCAGCAGTTACCGGGCGGGAGTAAGGGAGACCCAGTACTTC.

The V call is TRBV6-4, the J call TRBJ1-1, with D hard to call. Deletions cut 2 bases from V and 10 bases from J, with 23 bases between. Germline CDR1 is MRHNA and CDR2 is SNTAGT. The CDR3 is 16 residues long. CDR3 DNA: TGTGCCAGCAGTGACGAGGAGGCGACGACGACGCTGCTAGCTTTCTTT. This translates into CASSDEEATTTLLAFF.

This clone has only one observation. The chain uses TRBV19 and TRBJ2-2, with D perhaps TRBD1 (6 bases). Trimming stripped 3 bases from V and 6 bases from J, with 8 bases between. Germline CDR1 LNHDA, CDR2 SQIVND (reference sequence). CDR3 length: 13 amino acids. CDR3 bases: TGTGCCAGTAGTATCGCAGGGGCCGGGGAGCTGTTTTTT. Translating it yields CASSIAGAGELFF.

The chain links TRBV9 to TRBJ2-3; 8 bases map to TRBD2. The CDR3 consists of 15 residues. Germline V gene sequence: CDR1 SGDLS, CDR2 YYNGEE. The V gene end was trimmed by 3 bases and the J gene end by 2 bases; junction bases not matched to a gene: 5. The CDR3 DNA reads as TGTGCCAGCAGCGCATGGACTAGCCTCACAGATACGCAGTATTTT. Amino acid sequence: CASSAWTSLTDTQYF.

The V call is TRBV2, the J call TRBJ2-5; the D is unclear. Deletions cut 3 bases from V and 7 bases from J, with 15 bases between. The CDR3 runs 14 residues. The germline V gene encodes CDR1 SNHLY and CDR2 FYNNEI. The CDR3 DNA sequence: TGTGCCAGCAGTGAGGTGCGAACTCACGGGACCCAGTACTTC. The encoded protein is CASSEVRTHGTQYF.

The gene calls are TRBV7-9 and TRBJ2-7; the match to TRBD1 covers 8 bases. The CDR3 sequence is 15 residues long. Unmatched junction bases numbered 9, after V lost 3 bases and J lost 5 bases. The germline gives CDR1 SEHNR, CDR2 FQNEAQ (reference sequence). The CDR3 nucleotides read TGTGCCAGCAGCTTGCGGGGACAGGTGATTGACGAGCAGTACTTC. Amino acids: CASSLRGQVIDEQYF.

The chain recombines TRBV11-3 with TRBJ2-7; 13 positions agree with TRBD2. Germline V CDR1 and CDR2: SGHNT, YENEEA. Losses at the gene ends were 5 bases for V and 8 bases for J; bases not matched to a gene: 21. CDR3 length: 19 residues. The CDR3 loop is CASSVGLAGRPTPPEKQYF. The DNA of the CDR3 is TGTGCCAGCAGCGTGGGACTAGCGGGGCGGCCTACACCTCCCGAGAAGCAGTACTTC.

In its sample, this clone was seen once. The chain is built from TRBV7-9 and TRBJ2-7; 9 positions match TRBD1. Germline V lookup: CDR1 SEHNR, CDR2 FQNEAQ (reference sequence). This CDR3 is built from 12 residues. V gave up 5 bases and J gave up 5 bases; unmatched junction bases: 1. The CDR3 here is CASSRTGDEQYF. The CDR3 DNA is TGTGCCAGCAGCCGGACAGGGGACGAGCAGTACTTC.

CDR3: CASSRLRSSTDTQYF. In DNA form, the CDR3 reads TGTGCCAGCAGCCGCCTCCGGAGTAGTACAGATACGCAGTATTTT. V and J are TRBV11-2 and TRBJ2-3; D is undetermined. The V gene's germline CDR1 is SGHAT and CDR2 FQNNGV. The CDR3 consists of 15 residues. Trimming cost V 5 bases and J 3 bases, with 15 bases left between them.

The rearrangement uses TRBV10-3 and TRBJ2-2; 8 nucleotides line up with TRBD2. J was trimmed by 4 bases and V by 5 bases; bases with no gene match: 9. Germline V CDR1 and CDR2: ENHRY, SYGVKD. The CDR3 contains 16 residues. The CDR3 bases are TGTGCCATCAGTCAAGCGGGAGCGGAGGGCACCGGGGAGCTGTTTTTT. Protein product: CAISQAGAEGTGELFF.

The V call is TRBV27, the J call TRBJ2-1; 10 bases are a match to TRBD1. Germline V gene data show CDR1 as MNHEY and CDR2 as SMNVEV (reference sequence). CDR3 length equals 17 residues. J was trimmed by 3 bases and V by 2 bases; bases with no gene match: 7. The CDR3 is CASSLQPTGGFYNEQFF. Here the CDR3 DNA reads TGTGCCAGCAGTTTACAGCCGACAGGGGGCTTCTACAATGAGCAGTTCTTC.

In its sample, this clone was seen a few times. Given the absence of the conserved phenylalanine or tryptophan at the CDR3 end, a read error is likely. The DNA is omitted, as the CDR3 cannot be located on it reliably, and the CDR3 follows TCRdb's listing. The gene calls are TRBV11-2 and TRBJ2-7; the table's D call, TRBD2, has no DNA check behind it. The germline CDR1 and CDR2 sequences are SGHAT and FQNNGV. The CDR3 totals 13 residues, both ends included. CDR3 amino acids: CASSSLAGHLRDS.

The V gene is TRBV5-3, the J gene TRBJ1-2, with TRBD1 as a possible D gene (5 bases). TRBV5-3 has ORF status, its function being uncertain. This CDR3 has 17 amino acids. Trimming took 0 bases from V and 5 from J, leaving 20 bases between them. The CDR3 coding sequence is TGTGCCAGAAGCTTGGGGGGACTAGTCAAAGGACTATATGGCTACACCTTC. Amino acids: CARSLGGLVKGLYGYTF.

The chain recombines TRBV7-2 with TRBJ2-1; 7 bases line up with TRBD2. This CDR3 contains 13 residues. CDR1 and CDR2 from the germline V gene are SGHTA and FQGNSA. Germline trimming cut 4 bases from V and 10 bases from J; bases unmatched to any gene: 7. This CDR3 is CASSSYSRGEQFF. In nucleotides, the CDR3 is TGTGCCAGCAGCTCCTACTCGCGGGGGGAGCAGTTCTTC.